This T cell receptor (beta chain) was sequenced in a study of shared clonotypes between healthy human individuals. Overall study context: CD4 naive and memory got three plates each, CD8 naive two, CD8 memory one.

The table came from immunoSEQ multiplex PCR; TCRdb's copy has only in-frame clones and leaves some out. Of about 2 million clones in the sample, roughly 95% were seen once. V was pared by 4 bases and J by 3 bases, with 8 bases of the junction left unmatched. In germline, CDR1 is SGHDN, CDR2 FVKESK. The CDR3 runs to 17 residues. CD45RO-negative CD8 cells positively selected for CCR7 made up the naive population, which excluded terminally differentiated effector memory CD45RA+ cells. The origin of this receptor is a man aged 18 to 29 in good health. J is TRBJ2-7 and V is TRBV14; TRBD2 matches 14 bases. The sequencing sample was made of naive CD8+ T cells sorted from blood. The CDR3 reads CASSLDTGTSGSYEQYF. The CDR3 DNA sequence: TGTGCCAGCAGCCTCGACACTGGGACTAGCGGGAGCTACGAGCAGTACTTC.